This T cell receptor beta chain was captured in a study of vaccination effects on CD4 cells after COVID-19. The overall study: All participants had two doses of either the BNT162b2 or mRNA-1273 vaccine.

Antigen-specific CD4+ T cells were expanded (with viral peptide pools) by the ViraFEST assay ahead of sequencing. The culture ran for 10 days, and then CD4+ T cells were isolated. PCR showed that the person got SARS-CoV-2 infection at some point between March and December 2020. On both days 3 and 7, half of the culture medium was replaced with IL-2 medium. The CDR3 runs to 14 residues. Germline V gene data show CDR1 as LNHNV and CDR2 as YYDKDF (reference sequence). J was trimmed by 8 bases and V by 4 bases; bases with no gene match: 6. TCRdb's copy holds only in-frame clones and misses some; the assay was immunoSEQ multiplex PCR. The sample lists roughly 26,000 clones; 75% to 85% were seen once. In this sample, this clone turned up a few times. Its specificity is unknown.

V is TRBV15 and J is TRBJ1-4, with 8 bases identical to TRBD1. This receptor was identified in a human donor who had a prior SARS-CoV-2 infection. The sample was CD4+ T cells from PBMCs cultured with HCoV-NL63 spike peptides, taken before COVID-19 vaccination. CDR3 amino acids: CATSNRGTGEKLFF. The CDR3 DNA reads TGTGCCACCAGCAACAGGGGGACTGGGGAAAAACTGTTTTTT.